These 5 T cell receptor beta chains came from one sample sequenced in a study of cytomegalovirus exposure and HLA in healthy donors (dated by TCRdb to about 2017). The library was made by the immunoSEQ multiplex PCR assay. For the multiplex PCR, a mixture combining 60 forward primers for TCR Vbeta segments and 13 reverse primers for TCR Jbeta segments was used. In its TCRdb copy, this immuneACCESS table keeps in-frame sequences only and misses some clones. Where compared with another copy, unresolved V genes explain less than half of these, and the others have no known cause. Here the sample has around 140,000 clones; 60% to 80% occur a single time. The top ten clones comprise 1.3% to 1.5% of the sample. The sequencing input was PBMCs. These receptors came from a female donor in good health and CMV-seronegative.

V usage is TRBV4-3 and J usage is TRBJ1-1; possibly TRBD1 for D (5 bases). Germline-derived CDR1 and CDR2 are LGHNA and YSLEER. This CDR3 contains 13 residues. The ends were cut back, 1 base at V and 9 bases at J, with 12 bases in the middle. CDR3 in amino acids: CASSQAREGKAFF. CDR3 sequence (DNA): TGCGCCAGCAGCCAAGCCAGGGAGGGGAAAGCTTTCTTT.

The chain carries TRBV5-1 and TRBJ1-1; a weak D match, TRBD1 (6 bases). This CDR3 comprises 13 residues. V was shortened by 0 bases and J by 6 bases, with 9 bases between the two germline ends. Germline V gene data show CDR1 as SGHRS and CDR2 as YFSETQ. This CDR3 is CASSLVGGPEAFF. The DNA for the CDR3 is TGCGCCAGCAGCTTGGTCGGGGGGCCTGAAGCTTTCTTT.

CDR3 coding DNA: TGTGCCAGCAGCTTAAGGAGGGGGGGCCAAGAGACCCAGTACTTC. It codes for CASSLRRGGQETQYF. This chain uses TRBV7-9 with TRBJ2-5, with a tentative D call TRBD2 (7 bases). The CDR3 is 15 amino acids. V was trimmed by 2 bases and J by 1 base, leaving 11 bases between them. Germline V gene sequence: CDR1 SEHNR, CDR2 FQNEAQ (reference sequence).

This clone occurred once. The chain links TRBV7-2 to TRBJ2-1, with 10 bases aligning to TRBD2. The germline gives CDR1 SGHTA, CDR2 FQGNSA. The junction had 7 bases not matched to a gene; V was cut back by 7 bases and J by 4 bases. The CDR3 length is 15 residues. CDR3 bases: TGTGCCAGCATCCGGCTAGCGGGAGTTTACAATGAGCAGTTCTTC. This translates into CASIRLAGVYNEQFF.

This chain connects TRBV14 to TRBJ2-1; D is perhaps TRBD1 (5 bases). Trimming stripped 0 bases from V and 4 bases from J, with 22 bases between. The CDR3 has 19 residues. Germline CDR1 SGHDN, CDR2 FVKESK. For the CDR3, the DNA is TGTGCCAGCAGCCAAGAAAAGGGGTTTAGGCCCTCCAGATACAATGAGCAGTTCTTC. This encodes CASSQEKGFRPSRYNEQFF.